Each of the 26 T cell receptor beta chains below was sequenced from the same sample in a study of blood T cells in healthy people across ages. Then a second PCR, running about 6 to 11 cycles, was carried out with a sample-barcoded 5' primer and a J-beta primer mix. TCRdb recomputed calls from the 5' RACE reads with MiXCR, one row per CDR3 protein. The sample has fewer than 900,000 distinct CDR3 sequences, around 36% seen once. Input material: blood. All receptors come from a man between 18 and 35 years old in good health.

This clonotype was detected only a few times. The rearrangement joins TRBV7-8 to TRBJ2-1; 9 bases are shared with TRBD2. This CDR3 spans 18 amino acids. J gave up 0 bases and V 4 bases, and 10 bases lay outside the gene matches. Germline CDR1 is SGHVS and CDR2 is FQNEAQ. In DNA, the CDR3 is TGTGCCAGCAGCTCCCCGGGACTAGCTTCGAGCTCCTACAATGAGCAGTTCTTC. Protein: CASSSPGLASSSYNEQFF.

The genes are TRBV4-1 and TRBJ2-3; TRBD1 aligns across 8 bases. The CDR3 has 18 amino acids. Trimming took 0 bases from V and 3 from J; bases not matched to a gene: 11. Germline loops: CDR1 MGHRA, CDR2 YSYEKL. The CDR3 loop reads CASSQDPPAGGRTDTQYF. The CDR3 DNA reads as TGCGCCAGCAGCCAAGACCCTCCGGCAGGGGGCCGGACAGATACGCAGTATTTT.

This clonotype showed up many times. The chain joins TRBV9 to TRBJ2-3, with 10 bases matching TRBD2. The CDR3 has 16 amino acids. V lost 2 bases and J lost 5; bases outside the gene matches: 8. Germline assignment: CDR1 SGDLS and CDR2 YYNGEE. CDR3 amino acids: CASSVTSGGALDTQYF. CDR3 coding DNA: TGTGCCAGCAGCGTTACCAGCGGGGGGGCCTTAGATACGCAGTATTTT.

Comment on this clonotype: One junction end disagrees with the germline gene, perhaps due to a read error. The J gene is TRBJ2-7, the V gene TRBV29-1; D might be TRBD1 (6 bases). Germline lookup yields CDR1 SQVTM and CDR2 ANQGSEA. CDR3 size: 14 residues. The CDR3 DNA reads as TGCGGCGTTGAAGAAGGGGACACATCCTACGAGCAGTACTTC. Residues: CGVEEGDTSYEQYF.

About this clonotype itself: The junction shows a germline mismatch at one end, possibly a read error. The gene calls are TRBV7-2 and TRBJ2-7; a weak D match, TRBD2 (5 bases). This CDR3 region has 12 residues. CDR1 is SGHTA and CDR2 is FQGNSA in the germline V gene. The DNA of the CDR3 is TGTGCCAGCAGCGAGACTAACTACAAGCAGTACTTC. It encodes CASSETNYKQYF. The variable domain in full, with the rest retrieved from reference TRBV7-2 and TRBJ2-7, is GAGVSQSPSNKVTEKGKDVELRCDPISGHTALYWYRQSLGQGLEFLIYFQGNSAPDKSGLPSDRFSAERTGGSVSTLTIQRTQQEDSAVYLCASSETNYKQYFGPGTRLTVT.

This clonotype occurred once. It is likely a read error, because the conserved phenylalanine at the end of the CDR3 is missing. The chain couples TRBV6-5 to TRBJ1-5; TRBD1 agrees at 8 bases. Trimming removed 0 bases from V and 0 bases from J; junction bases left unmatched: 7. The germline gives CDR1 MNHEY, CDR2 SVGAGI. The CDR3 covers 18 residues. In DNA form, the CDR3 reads TGTGCCAGCAGTTACTCGTCCCGGGACAGGTTTAGCAATCAGCCCCAGCATTTG. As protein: CASSYSSRDRFSNQPQHL.

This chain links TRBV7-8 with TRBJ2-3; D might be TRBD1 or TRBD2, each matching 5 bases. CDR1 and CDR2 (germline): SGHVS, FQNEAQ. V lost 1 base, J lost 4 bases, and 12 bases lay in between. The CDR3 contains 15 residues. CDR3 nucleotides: TGTGCCAGCAGCTTAGTGGGGCTAGCCCCAGATACGCAGTATTTT. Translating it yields CASSLVGLAPDTQYF.

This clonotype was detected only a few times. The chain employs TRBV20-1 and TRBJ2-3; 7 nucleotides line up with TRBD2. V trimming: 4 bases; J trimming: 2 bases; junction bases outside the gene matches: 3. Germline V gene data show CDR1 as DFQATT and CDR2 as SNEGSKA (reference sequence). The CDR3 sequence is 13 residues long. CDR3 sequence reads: CSATGTTTDTQYF. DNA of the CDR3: TGCAGTGCTACGGGGACTACCACAGATACGCAGTATTTT.

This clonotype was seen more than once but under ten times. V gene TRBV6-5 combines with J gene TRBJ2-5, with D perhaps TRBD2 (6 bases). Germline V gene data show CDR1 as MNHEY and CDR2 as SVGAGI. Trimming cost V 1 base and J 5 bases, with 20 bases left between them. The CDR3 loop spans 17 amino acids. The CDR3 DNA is TGTGCCAGCAGTTACTATGCGCAGGGAGGCAGTCTGGAGACCCAGTACTTC. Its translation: CASSYYAQGGSLETQYF.

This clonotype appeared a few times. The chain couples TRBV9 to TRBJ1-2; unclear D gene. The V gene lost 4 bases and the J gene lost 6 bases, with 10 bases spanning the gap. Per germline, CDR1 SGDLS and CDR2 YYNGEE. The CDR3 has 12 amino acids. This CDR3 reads CASSPPGHGYTF. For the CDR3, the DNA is TGTGCCAGCAGCCCCCCAGGTCATGGCTACACCTTC.

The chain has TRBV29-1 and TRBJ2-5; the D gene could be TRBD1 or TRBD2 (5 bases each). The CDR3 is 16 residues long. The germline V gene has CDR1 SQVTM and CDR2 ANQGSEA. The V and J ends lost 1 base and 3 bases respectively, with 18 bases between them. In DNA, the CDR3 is TGCAGCGTTGAAGGGGGGACCCCGACCCCCAAAGAGACCCAGTACTTC. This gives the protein CSVEGGTPTPKETQYF.

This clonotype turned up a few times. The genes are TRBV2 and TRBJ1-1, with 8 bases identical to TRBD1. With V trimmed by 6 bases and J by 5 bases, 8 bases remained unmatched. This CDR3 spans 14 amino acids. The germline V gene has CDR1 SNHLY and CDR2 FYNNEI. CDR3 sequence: CASRDRESWTEAFF. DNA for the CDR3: TGTGCCAGCAGGGACAGGGAATCTTGGACTGAAGCTTTCTTT.

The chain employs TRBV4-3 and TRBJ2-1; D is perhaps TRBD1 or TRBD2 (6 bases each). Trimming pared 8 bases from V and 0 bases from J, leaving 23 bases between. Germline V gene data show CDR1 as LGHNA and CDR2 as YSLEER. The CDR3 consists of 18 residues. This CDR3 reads CASGRRIGGGSSYNEQFF. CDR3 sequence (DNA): TGCGCCAGCGGCCGACGGATCGGAGGGGGAAGCTCCTACAATGAGCAGTTCTTC.

CDR3 DNA sequence: TGTGCCAGCAGCCGCTCACAGGAAGTCGTTGAAAAACTGTTTTTT. This translates into CASSRSQEVVEKLFF. This chain joins TRBV4-2 and TRBJ1-4, with a weak D call TRBD1 (5 bases). CDR3 length: 15 residues. CDR1 and CDR2 from the germline V gene are LGHNA and YNFKEQ. The V gene lost 4 bases and the J gene lost 7 bases, with 16 bases spanning the gap.

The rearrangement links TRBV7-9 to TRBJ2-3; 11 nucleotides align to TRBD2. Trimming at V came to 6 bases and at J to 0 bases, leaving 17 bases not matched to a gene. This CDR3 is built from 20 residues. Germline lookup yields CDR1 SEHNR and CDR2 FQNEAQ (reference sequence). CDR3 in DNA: TGTGCCAGCAGTGTAAGCCTAGCGGGGGGTACCGTGCCGAGCACAGATACGCAGTATTTT. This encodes CASSVSLAGGTVPSTDTQYF.

CDR3 nucleotides: TGTGCCAGCAGCTGGGGGGCAGGAGCGACTAATGAAAAACTGTTTTTT. This gives the protein CASSWGAGATNEKLFF. V usage is TRBV7-9 and J usage is TRBJ1-4; tentative D call: TRBD1 (6 bases). The length of the CDR3 is 16 residues. Looked up from germline, CDR1 is SEHNR and CDR2 is FQNEAQ (reference sequence). Trimming took 4 bases from V and 2 from J, leaving 14 bases between them.

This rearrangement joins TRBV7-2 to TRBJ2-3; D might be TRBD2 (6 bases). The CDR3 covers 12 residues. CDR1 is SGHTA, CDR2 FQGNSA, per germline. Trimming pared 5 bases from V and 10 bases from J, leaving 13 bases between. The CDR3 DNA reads TGTGCCAGCAGCGCAAGCGGGTTGGCGCAGTATTTT. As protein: CASSASGLAQYF.

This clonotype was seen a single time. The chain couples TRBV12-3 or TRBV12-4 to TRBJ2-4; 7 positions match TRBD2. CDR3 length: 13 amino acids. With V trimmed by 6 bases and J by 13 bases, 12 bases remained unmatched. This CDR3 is CASRGGINNEQYF. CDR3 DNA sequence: TGTGCCAGCAGGGGGGGGATTAACAATGAGCAGTACTTC.

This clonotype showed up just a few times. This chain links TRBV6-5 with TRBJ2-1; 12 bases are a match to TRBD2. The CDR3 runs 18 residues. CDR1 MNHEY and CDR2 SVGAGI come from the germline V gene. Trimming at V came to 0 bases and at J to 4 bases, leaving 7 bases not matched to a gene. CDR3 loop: CASSYSPTSGGPYNEQFF. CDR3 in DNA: TGTGCCAGCAGTTACTCCCCGACTAGCGGGGGTCCTTACAATGAGCAGTTCTTC.

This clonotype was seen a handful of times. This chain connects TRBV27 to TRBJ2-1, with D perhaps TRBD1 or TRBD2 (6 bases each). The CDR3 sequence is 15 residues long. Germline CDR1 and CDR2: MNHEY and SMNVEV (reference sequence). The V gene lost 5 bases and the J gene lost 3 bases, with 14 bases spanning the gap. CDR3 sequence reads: CASSTLGGGYNEQFF. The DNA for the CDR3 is TGTGCCAGCAGTACCCTAGGAGGGGGCTACAATGAGCAGTTCTTC.

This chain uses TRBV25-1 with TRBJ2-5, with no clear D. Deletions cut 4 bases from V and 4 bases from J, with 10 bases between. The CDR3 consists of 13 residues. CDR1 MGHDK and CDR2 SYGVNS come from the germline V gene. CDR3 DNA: TGTGCCAGCAGTGTCCTAGACGGAGAGACCCAGTACTTC. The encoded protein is CASSVLDGETQYF.

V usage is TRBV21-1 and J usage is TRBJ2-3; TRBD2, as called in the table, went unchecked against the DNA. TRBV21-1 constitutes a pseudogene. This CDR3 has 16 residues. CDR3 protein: CASSKAGGDSTDTQYF. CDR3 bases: TGTGCCAGCAGCAAAGCGGGAGGGGATAGCACAGATACGCAGTATTTT.

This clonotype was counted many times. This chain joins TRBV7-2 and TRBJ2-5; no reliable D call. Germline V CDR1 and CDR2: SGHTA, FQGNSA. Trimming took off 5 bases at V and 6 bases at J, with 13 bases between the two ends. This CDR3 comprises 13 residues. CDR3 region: CASSQRAPQTQYF. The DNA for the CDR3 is TGTGCCAGCAGCCAAAGGGCACCTCAGACCCAGTACTTC.

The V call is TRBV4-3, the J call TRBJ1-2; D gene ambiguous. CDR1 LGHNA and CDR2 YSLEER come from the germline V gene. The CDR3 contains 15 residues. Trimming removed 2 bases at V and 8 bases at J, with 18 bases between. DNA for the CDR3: TGCGCCAGCAGCCAAAGGAAGTGGGTAGGGAGGGGCTACACCTTC. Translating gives CASSQRKWVGRGYTF.

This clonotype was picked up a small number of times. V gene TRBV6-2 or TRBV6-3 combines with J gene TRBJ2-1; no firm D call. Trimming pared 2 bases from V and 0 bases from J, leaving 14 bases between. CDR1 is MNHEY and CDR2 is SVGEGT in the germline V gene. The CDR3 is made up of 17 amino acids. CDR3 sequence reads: CASSYPYGRNSYNEQFF. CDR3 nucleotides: TGTGCCAGCAGTTACCCTTATGGCAGAAACTCCTACAATGAGCAGTTCTTC.

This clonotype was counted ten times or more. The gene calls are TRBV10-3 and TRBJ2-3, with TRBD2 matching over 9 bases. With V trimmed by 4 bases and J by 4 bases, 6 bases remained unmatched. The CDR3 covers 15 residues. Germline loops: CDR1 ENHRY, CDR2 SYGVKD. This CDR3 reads CAISGASGEADTQYF. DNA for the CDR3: TGTGCCATCAGTGGTGCTAGCGGGGAAGCAGATACGCAGTATTTT.